The 4 T cell receptor beta chains below were found in one sample sequenced in a study of cytomegalovirus exposure and HLA in healthy donors. Primers: 60 Vbeta forward and 13 Jbeta reverse. Some clones are missing from TCRdb's copy, which holds only in-frame ones; the method was immunoSEQ multiplex PCR. The repertoire has 85,000 to 100,000 clones, around 89% of them found once; the top ten carry about 2.5%. Material: PBMCs. All receptors derive from a young man in good health and CMV-seronegative.

In its sample, this clone was seen once. The chain links TRBV19 to TRBJ1-6, with D possibly being TRBD1 (6 bases). V was trimmed by 3 bases and J by 10 bases, leaving 10 bases between them. Looked up from germline, CDR1 is LNHDA and CDR2 is SQIVND (reference sequence). The CDR3 loop spans 13 amino acids. The CDR3 DNA reads TGTGCCAGTAGTATGACGGGGGGCTCACCCCTCCACTTT. Amino acid sequence: CASSMTGGSPLHF. Filled out from reference TRBV19 and TRBJ1-6, the complete variable domain reads DGGITQSPKYLFRKEGQNVTLSCEQNLNHDAMYWYRQDPGQGLRLIYYSQIVNDFQKGDIAEGYSVSREKKESFPLTVTSAQKNPTAFYLCASSMTGGSPLHFGNGTRLTVT.

The rearrangement uses TRBV6-6 and TRBJ1-2, with 9 bases identical to TRBD1. The CDR3 has 14 residues. J lost 8 bases, V lost 2 bases, and 6 bases had no gene match. Germline CDR1 and CDR2: MNHNY and SVGAGI (reference sequence). This CDR3 is CASSYPDRGRGYTF. DNA of the CDR3: TGTGCCAGCAGTTACCCCGACAGGGGGAGGGGCTACACCTTC.

The chain couples TRBV11-2 to TRBJ1-2, with TRBD1 matching 7 bases. This CDR3 is built from 14 residues. The germline CDR1 and CDR2 sequences are SGHAT and FQNNGV. J gave up 4 bases and V 2 bases, and 4 bases lay outside the gene matches. Here the CDR3 DNA reads TGTGCCAGCAGCTTAAGGGGGCCCGGCTATGGCTACACCTTC. Translated, it gives CASSLRGPGYGYTF. Variable domain in full (rest from reference TRBV11-2 and TRBJ1-2): EAGVAQSPRYKIIEKRQSVAFWCNPISGHATLYWYQQILGQGPKLLIQFQNNGVVDDSQLPKDRFSAERLKGVDSTLKIQPAKLEDSAVYLCASSLRGPGYGYTFGSGTRLTVV.

This clone was recorded once. J is TRBJ1-3 and V is TRBV25-1, with 8 bases fitting TRBD1. The germline V gene encodes CDR1 MGHDK and CDR2 SYGVNS. The CDR3 extends over 16 amino acids. Trimming at V came to 4 bases and at J to 4 bases, leaving 9 bases not matched to a gene. The DNA for the CDR3 is TGTGCCAGCAGTGCTCCAGGCGGGACAGGAGGAAACACCATATATTTT. This codes for CASSAPGGTGGNTIYF.